Listed here are 32 T cell receptor beta chains from one sample, sequenced in a study of blood T cell repertoires in COVID-19. Data came from immunoSEQ multiplex PCR; TCRdb stores just in-frame clones and leaves some out. The sample has about 170,000 clones, around nine tenths seen once. Material for sequencing was peripheral blood. These TCRs come from a man younger than 35 with active or convalescent COVID-19.

The rearrangement uses TRBV28 and TRBJ1-5; TRBD1 is a possible D gene (5 bases). CDR1 is MDHEN, CDR2 SYDVKM, per germline. There are 15 residues in the CDR3. V shed 6 bases and J shed 0 bases, with 12 bases lying between them. The CDR3 nucleotides read TGTGCCAGCAGCATAGGACATTATAGCAATCAGCCCCAGCATTTT. The encoded protein is CASSIGHYSNQPQHF.

V usage is TRBV28 and J usage is TRBJ1-1; D gene unclear. Trimming took off 4 bases at V and 6 bases at J, with 12 bases between the two ends. CDR3 size: 13 residues. Germline values: CDR1 MDHEN, CDR2 SYDVKM. CDR3 protein: CASSSHEGPEAFF. The CDR3, as DNA: TGTGCCAGCAGTTCCCATGAGGGTCCTGAAGCTTTCTTT.

The rearrangement links TRBV5-6 to TRBJ1-2; weak D call: TRBD1 (5 bases). This CDR3 is built from 15 residues. Germline assignment: CDR1 SGHDT and CDR2 YYEEEE. V lost 4 bases to trimming and J lost 8 bases, with 21 bases between them. CDR3 in DNA: TGTGCCAGCAGCGCGAACCTGGGGCGGAACTCGGGCTACACCTTC. Translating gives CASSANLGRNSGYTF.

The rearrangement uses TRBV10-3 and TRBJ1-1; a possible D gene is TRBD1 (6 bases). The V gene lost 7 bases and the J gene lost 1 base, with 19 bases spanning the gap. CDR3 length: 16 amino acids. Germline lookup yields CDR1 ENHRY and CDR2 SYGVKD. CDR3 in DNA: TGTGCCATCAAGTCCCCGGGGGAGGGACAGAACACTGAAGCTTTCTTT. Translation: CAIKSPGEGQNTEAFF.

The chain recombines TRBV28 with TRBJ1-2; possible D gene TRBD1, 5 bases. The CDR3 covers 13 residues. V was trimmed by 8 bases and J by 3 bases, leaving 13 bases between them. The germline CDR1 and CDR2 sequences are MDHEN and SYDVKM. CDR3 coding DNA: TGTGCCAGCCTACTGGGCAGGGACTATGGCTACACCTTC. This encodes CASLLGRDYGYTF.

This clone came up a few times. This chain connects TRBV7-9 to TRBJ2-7; 11 bases match TRBD2. Germline-derived CDR1 and CDR2 are SEHNR and FQNEAQ (reference sequence). Trimming took 5 bases from V and 7 from J; bases not matched to a gene: 10. The CDR3 is made up of 15 amino acids. This chain's CDR3 is CASSTIAGGPHEQYF. The CDR3 DNA sequence: TGTGCCAGCAGCACAATAGCGGGAGGGCCACATGAGCAGTACTTC. Full variable domain (outside the CDR3, taken from reference TRBV7-9 and TRBJ2-7): DTGVSQNPRHKITKRGQNVTFRCDPISEHNRLYWYRQTLGQGPEFLTYFQNEAQLEKSRLLSDRFSAERPKGSFSTLEIQRTEQGDSAMYLCASSTIAGGPHEQYFGPGTRLTVT.

The J gene is TRBJ2-2, the V gene TRBV24-1; unclear D gene. V was shortened by 8 bases and J by 1 base, with 7 bases between the two germline ends. CDR3 length: 13 residues. CDR1 is KGHDR and CDR2 is SFDVKD in the germline V gene. The CDR3 sequence is CATMSRNTGELFF. CDR3 nucleotides: TGTGCCACCATGTCCCGGAACACCGGGGAGCTGTTTTTT.

The rearrangement joins TRBV7-2 to TRBJ2-1, with 16 bases aligning to TRBD2. The CDR3 has 16 amino acids. The junction had 3 bases not matched to a gene; V was cut back by 4 bases and J by 6 bases. CDR1 and CDR2 from the germline V gene are SGHTA and FQGNSA. The CDR3 loop reads CASSSGLAGGPNEQFF. In DNA form, the CDR3 reads TGTGCCAGCAGCTCGGGACTAGCGGGGGGGCCCAATGAGCAGTTCTTC. Using reference TRBV7-2 and TRBJ2-1 for the parts outside the CDR3, the full variable domain is GAGVSQSPSNKVTEKGKDVELRCDPISGHTALYWYRQSLGQGLEFLIYFQGNSAPDKSGLPSDRFSAERTGGSVSTLTIQRTQQEDSAVYLCASSSGLAGGPNEQFFGPGTRLTVL.

This chain uses TRBV2 with TRBJ1-1, with a possible D match to TRBD1 (6 bases). Trimming pared 2 bases from V and 0 bases from J, leaving 13 bases between. Germline CDR1 SNHLY, CDR2 FYNNEI. The CDR3 spans 16 residues. The CDR3 DNA follows: TGTGCCAGCAGTGAATATTCAGGGGTCTTGAACACTGAAGCTTTCTTT. Protein sequence: CASSEYSGVLNTEAFF.

V usage is TRBV2 and J usage is TRBJ1-3; 7 nucleotides line up with TRBD1. The CDR3 has 19 amino acids. Germline trimming cut 6 bases from V and 1 base from J; bases unmatched to any gene: 18. In germline, CDR1 is SNHLY, CDR2 FYNNEI. This chain's CDR3 is CASRERDSASSWSGNTIYF. As DNA, the CDR3 is TGTGCCAGCAGAGAACGGGACAGTGCTAGCTCATGGTCTGGAAACACCATATATTTT.

This rearrangement joins TRBV4-1 to TRBJ2-3; 12 bases fit TRBD2. This CDR3 spans 18 amino acids. The germline V gene has CDR1 MGHRA and CDR2 YSYEKL. Trimming cost V 1 base and J 5 bases; bases outside gene matches: 10. The CDR3, as DNA: TGCGCCAGCAGCCAAGCCCTCCCCTCTAGCGGGGGGGAAGATACGCAGTATTTT. Its translation: CASSQALPSSGGEDTQYF.

The chain employs TRBV10-3 and TRBJ2-7; 7 nucleotides align to TRBD1. Germline CDR1 and CDR2: ENHRY and SYGVKD. After removal of 4 bases from V and 2 bases from J, the junction contained 8 bases not matched to a gene. This CDR3 region has 15 residues. This chain's CDR3 is CAISGLTGTAYEQYF. The CDR3 nucleotides are TGTGCCATCAGTGGATTGACAGGGACCGCCTACGAGCAGTACTTC.

V usage is TRBV9 and J usage is TRBJ2-2, with 12 bases aligning to TRBD2. CDR1 SGDLS and CDR2 YYNGEE come from the germline V gene. J lost 0 bases, V lost 4 bases, and 10 bases had no gene match. CDR3 length: 19 residues. CDR3 region: CASSSNLLAGGPNTGELFF. CDR3 DNA: TGTGCCAGCAGCTCGAACCTACTAGCGGGAGGCCCGAACACCGGGGAGCTGTTTTTT.

The rearrangement joins TRBV18 to TRBJ2-6; D not certain. The germline gives CDR1 KGHSH, CDR2 LQKENI. Trimming shortened V by 6 bases and J by 0 bases, and 12 bases separated the two germline ends. The CDR3 consists of 16 residues. The DNA for the CDR3 is TGTGCCAGCTCCCTTGCCACAATCTCTGGGGCCAACGTCCTGACTTTC. Translated, it gives CASSLATISGANVLTF.

The chain uses TRBV28 and TRBJ1-1, with TRBD1 identical over 8 bases. Germline V gene sequence: CDR1 MDHEN, CDR2 SYDVKM. The trim removed 8 bases at V and 7 bases at J, leaving 9 bases unmatched. The CDR3 is 13 residues long. CDR3 bases: TGTGCCAGCTCAGTACAGGGGGAGGATGAAGCTTTCTTT. It is translated as CASSVQGEDEAFF.

This clone came up once. V and J are TRBV28 and TRBJ1-3, with D perhaps matching TRBD1 (5 bases). The germline CDR1 and CDR2 sequences are MDHEN and SYDVKM. Trimming cost V 3 bases and J 4 bases, with 19 bases left between them. The CDR3 loop spans 17 amino acids. CDR3 in DNA: TGTGCCAGCAGTTTTCTTCTTCGGGGGGGATCAGGAAACACCATATATTTT. Its protein is CASSFLLRGGSGNTIYF.

The chain combines TRBV6-1 with TRBJ1-2; D not certain. The V end lost 2 bases, the J end lost 2 bases, and 9 bases lay between the germline ends. The length of the CDR3 is 14 residues. Germline loops: CDR1 MNHNS, CDR2 SASEGT. DNA of the CDR3: TGTGCCAGCAGTGAATGGGCAGAGAACTATGGCTACACCTTC. It yields the protein CASSEWAENYGYTF.

This clone was observed once. This chain uses TRBV24-1 with TRBJ1-3; the D is unclear. Trimming left V 10 bases short and J 8 bases short, with 17 bases between. The germline V gene has CDR1 KGHDR and CDR2 SFDVKD. This CDR3 spans 13 amino acids. The CDR3 DNA follows: TGTGCCACAAAGCGAAACGGTCTGGACACCATATATTTT. It codes for CATKRNGLDTIYF.

The chain joins TRBV9 to TRBJ1-1; D unresolved. CDR3 size: 14 residues. Germline CDR1 and CDR2: SGDLS and YYNGEE. With 0 bases removed from V and 7 bases from J, the gap between germline ends came to 13 bases. CDR3 coding DNA: TGTGCCAGCAGCGTAGCCCCGGAGGGATATGAAGCTTTCTTT. It is translated as CASSVAPEGYEAFF.

This clone is a singleton in its sample. The chain couples TRBV5-1 to TRBJ1-2; a weak D match, TRBD1 (5 bases). The germline V gene encodes CDR1 SGHRS and CDR2 YFSETQ. V lost 6 bases, J lost 0 bases, and 15 bases lay in between. This CDR3 is 15 amino acids long. CDR3 nucleotide sequence: TGCGCCAGCACCCCCCTTAGGGGAACTAACTATGGCTACACCTTC. Translation gives CASTPLRGTNYGYTF.

This clone was recorded only once. V gene TRBV9 combines with J gene TRBJ1-6; TRBD1 agrees at 8 bases. The CDR3 is made up of 14 amino acids. Per the germline V gene, CDR1 is SGDLS and CDR2 is YYNGEE. V was clipped by 4 bases and J by 13 bases; unmatched bases: 10. CDR3 bases: TGTGCCAGCAGCCCCCGGACAGGGTCTCTTCCCCTCCACTTT. This codes for CASSPRTGSLPLHF.

This clone was picked up one time. The J gene is TRBJ1-2, the V gene TRBV18, with 7 bases identical to TRBD1. The V gene end was trimmed by 5 bases and the J gene end by 2 bases; junction bases not matched to a gene: 2. The CDR3 runs 13 residues. The V gene's germline CDR1 is KGHSH and CDR2 LQKENI. The DNA for the CDR3 is TGTGCCAGCTCAGAGGACAGGAACTATGGCTACACCTTC. Translated, it gives CASSEDRNYGYTF. Using reference TRBV18 and TRBJ1-2 for the parts outside the CDR3, the full variable domain is NAGVMQNPRHLVRRRGQEARLRCSPMKGHSHVYWYRQLPEEGLKFMVYLQKENIIDESGMPKERFSAEFPKEGPSILRIQQVVRGDSAAYFCASSEDRNYGYTFGSGTRLTVV.

The chain couples TRBV6-5 to TRBJ1-1; 7 nucleotides align to TRBD1. The junction had 4 bases not matched to a gene; V was cut back by 0 bases and J by 0 bases. The CDR3 spans 16 residues. Looked up from germline, CDR1 is MNHEY and CDR2 is SVGAGI. CDR3 region: CASSYSIGGMNTEAFF. The CDR3 bases are TGTGCCAGCAGTTACTCAATAGGGGGCATGAACACTGAAGCTTTCTTT.

CDR3 bases: TGTGCCAGCAGTTCGGGGACGGGGGATTATGGCTACACCTTC. It codes for CASSSGTGDYGYTF. The chain couples TRBV28 to TRBJ1-2; a weak D match, TRBD1 (5 bases). The V gene lost 4 bases and the J gene lost 5 bases, with 14 bases spanning the gap. Per the germline V gene, CDR1 is MDHEN and CDR2 is SYDVKM. CDR3 length: 14 amino acids.

The chain has TRBV7-3 and TRBJ2-5, with 9 bases aligning to TRBD1. The CDR3 is made up of 15 amino acids. With 5 bases clipped from V and 5 bases from J, the junction kept 9 bases outside the gene matches. Germline CDR1 SGHTA, CDR2 FQGTGA. The CDR3 DNA is TGTGCCAGCAGCCCCGGGACAGGGACAAGCGAGACCCAGTACTTC. Protein product: CASSPGTGTSETQYF.

The sample holds one count of this clone. This chain uses TRBV10-3 with TRBJ1-6; the match to TRBD1 covers 7 bases. J lost 13 bases, V lost 6 bases, and 9 bases had no gene match. The germline CDR1 and CDR2 sequences are ENHRY and SYGVKD. This CDR3 contains 13 residues. CDR3: CAISREGGSPLHF. DNA of the CDR3: TGTGCCATCAGCCGGGAAGGGGGCTCTCCCCTCCACTTT.

The V call is TRBV6-5, the J call TRBJ2-2, with 8 bases identical to TRBD2. Germline V lookup: CDR1 MNHEY, CDR2 SVGAGI. With V trimmed by 8 bases and J by 0 bases, 2 bases remained unmatched. The CDR3 has 14 residues. The CDR3 DNA reads TGTGCCAGCCGGGGGGGTACGAACACCGGGGAGCTGTTTTTT. Its protein is CASRGGTNTGELFF.

This clone was seen a few times. The V and J genes are TRBV5-5 and TRBJ2-3; D might be TRBD2 (5 bases). CDR1 and CDR2 from the germline V gene are SGHKS and YYEKEE (reference sequence). V lost 5 bases and J 2 bases, leaving 9 bases between the germline ends. This CDR3 has 13 residues. CDR3 sequence: CASSTGVTDTQYF. The CDR3 coding sequence is TGTGCCAGCAGTACCGGGGTCACAGATACGCAGTATTTT. Full variable domain (remainder filled in from reference TRBV5-5 and TRBJ2-3): DAGVTQSPTHLIKTRGQQVTLRCSPISGHKSVSWYQQVLGQGPQFIFQYYEKEERGRGNFPDRFSARQFPNYSSELNVNALLLGDSALYLCASSTGVTDTQYFGPGTRLTVL.

J is TRBJ1-5 and V is TRBV28, with 8 bases matching TRBD1. This CDR3 has 18 residues. In germline, CDR1 is MDHEN, CDR2 SYDVKM. V gave up 1 base and J gave up 0 bases; unmatched junction bases: 8. Here the CDR3 reads CASSLLPGQGYSNQPQHF. The CDR3 DNA is TGTGCCAGCAGTTTATTACCCGGACAGGGTTATAGCAATCAGCCCCAGCATTTT.

This chain links TRBV7-9 with TRBJ1-5; D remains ambiguous. The germline CDR1 and CDR2 sequences are SEHNR and FQNEAQ (reference sequence). V lost 0 bases and J 4 bases, leaving 4 bases between the germline ends. The CDR3 has 13 amino acids. The CDR3 nucleotides read TGTGCCAGCAGCTTAGCCCTTAATCAGCCCCAGCATTTT. It encodes CASSLALNQPQHF.

A single count supports this clone. The rearrangement joins TRBV20-1 to TRBJ2-1; 7 bases map to TRBD2. Germline V gene data show CDR1 as DFQATT and CDR2 as SNEGSKA (reference sequence). The V segment lost 3 bases and the J segment 3 bases; nucleotides outside the gene matches: 14. This CDR3 is built from 17 residues. Here the CDR3 reads CSASGVPAGYNYNEQFF. The CDR3 DNA reads TGCAGTGCTAGTGGGGTCCCAGCGGGATATAACTACAATGAGCAGTTCTTC.

A single count supports this clone. Other DNA sequences within the sample encode an identical CDR3. Written as DNA, the CDR3 is TGTGCCAGCAGACGCCAGGGTTCTGGAAACACCATATATTTT. This translates into CASRRQGSGNTIYF. The V gene is TRBV6-5, the J gene TRBJ1-3, with D tentatively TRBD1 (5 bases). The germline V gene encodes CDR1 MNHEY and CDR2 SVGAGI. V lost 6 bases and J 1 base, leaving 10 bases between the germline ends. The CDR3 extends over 14 amino acids.